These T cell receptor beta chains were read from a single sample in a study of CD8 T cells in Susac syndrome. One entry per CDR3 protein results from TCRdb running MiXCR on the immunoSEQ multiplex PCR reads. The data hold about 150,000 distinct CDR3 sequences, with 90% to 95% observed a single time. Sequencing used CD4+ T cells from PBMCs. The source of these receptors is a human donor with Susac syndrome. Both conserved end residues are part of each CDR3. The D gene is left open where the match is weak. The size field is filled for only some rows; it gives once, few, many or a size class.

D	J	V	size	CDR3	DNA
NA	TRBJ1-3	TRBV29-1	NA	CSVGAAGNTIYF	TGCAGCGTTGGCGCGGCTGGAAACACCATATATTTT
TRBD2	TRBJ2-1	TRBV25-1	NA	CASSPKAGTSGNYEQFF	TGTGCCAGCAGTCCCAAGGCCGGTACTAGCGGGAACTATGAGCAGTTCTTC
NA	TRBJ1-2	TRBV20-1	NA	CSAEERPNGFGYTF	TGCAGTGCCGAGGAACGTCCTAATGGGTTTGGCTACACCTTC
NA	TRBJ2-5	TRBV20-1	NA	CSPLGETQYF	TGCAGCCCTCTCGGGGAGACCCAGTACTTC
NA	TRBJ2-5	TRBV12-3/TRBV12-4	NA	CASSLGGAGAETQYF	TGTGCCAGCAGTTTGGGCGGGGCCGGGGCGGAGACCCAGTACTTC
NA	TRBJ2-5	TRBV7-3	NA	CASSLQARLGETQYF	TGTGCCAGCAGCCTCCAGGCCAGGTTGGGGGAGACCCAGTACTTC
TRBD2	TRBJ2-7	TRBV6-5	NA	CASSAGEGYEQYF	TGTGCCAGCTCTGCTGGGGAGGGCTACGAGCAGTACTTC
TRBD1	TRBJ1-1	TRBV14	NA	CASSRPGGVREAFF	TGTGCCAGCAGCCGCCCAGGGGGTGTGCGTGAAGCTTTCTTT
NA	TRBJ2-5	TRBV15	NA	CATSRDPGFQETQYF	TGTGCCACCAGCAGAGATCCGGGGTTCCAAGAGACCCAGTACTTC
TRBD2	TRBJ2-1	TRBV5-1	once	CASSMGLAGSDEQFF	TGCGCCAGCAGCATGGGACTAGCGGGTAGTGATGAGCAGTTCTTC
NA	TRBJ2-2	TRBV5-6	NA	CASSFRSAAGELFF	TGTGCCAGCAGCTTTAGATCTGCGGCCGGGGAGCTGTTTTTT
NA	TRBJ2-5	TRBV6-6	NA	CASRRDSQETQYF	TGTGCCAGCCGCCGGGACTCCCAAGAGACCCAGTACTTC
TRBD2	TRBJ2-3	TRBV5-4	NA	CASSYGLAGGIDTQYF	TGTGCCAGCAGTTATGGACTAGCGGGGGGAATAGATACGCAGTATTTT
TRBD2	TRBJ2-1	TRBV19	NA	CASSIQGTSYHEQFF	TGTGCCAGTAGTATACAGGGGACTAGCTACCATGAGCAGTTCTTC
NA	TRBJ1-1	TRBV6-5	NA	CASSYGFTGGTEAFF	TGTGCCAGCAGTTACGGTTTTACAGGAGGCACTGAAGCTTTCTTT
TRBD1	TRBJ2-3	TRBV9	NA	CASSVWGQGADTQYF	TGTGCCAGCAGCGTATGGGGACAGGGGGCTGATACGCAGTATTTT
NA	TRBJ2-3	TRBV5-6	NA	CASSLSGTAAIDTQYF	TGTGCCAGCAGCTTATCCGGGACGGCTGCGATAGATACGCAGTATTTT
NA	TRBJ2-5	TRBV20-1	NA	CSASHQTQYF	TGCAGTGCTTCGCACCAGACCCAGTACTTC
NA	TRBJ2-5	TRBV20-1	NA	CSARGLQETQYF	TGCAGTGCTAGAGGGCTACAAGAGACCCAGTACTTC
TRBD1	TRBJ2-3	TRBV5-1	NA	CANPQGQAHTDTQYF	TGCGCCAACCCTCAGGGACAGGCCCACACAGATACGCAGTATTTT
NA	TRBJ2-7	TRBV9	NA	CASSVTLGSGEQYF	TGTGCCAGCAGCGTGACGCTTGGGTCGGGGGAGCAGTACTTC
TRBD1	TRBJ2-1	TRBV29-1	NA	CSSAEGTGYNEQFF	TGCAGCTCCGCTGAGGGGACAGGTTACAATGAGCAGTTCTTC
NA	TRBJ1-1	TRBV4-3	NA	CASSQGGGDTEAFF	TGCGCCAGCAGCCAAGGGGGCGGGGACACTGAAGCTTTCTTT
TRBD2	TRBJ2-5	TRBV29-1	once	CSGLAGGPETQYF	TGCAGCGGACTAGCGGGGGGGCCGGAGACCCAGTACTTC
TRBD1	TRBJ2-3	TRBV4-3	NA	CASSQEGQGKDTQYF	TGCGCCAGCAGCCAAGAAGGACAGGGAAAGGATACGCAGTATTTT
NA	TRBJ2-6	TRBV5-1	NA	CASTPMGGANVLTF	TGCGCCAGCACCCCCATGGGAGGGGCCAACGTCCTGACTTTC
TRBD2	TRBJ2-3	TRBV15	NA	CATSRLAGGGDTQYF	TGTGCCACCAGCAGACTAGCGGGAGGTGGAGATACGCAGTATTTT
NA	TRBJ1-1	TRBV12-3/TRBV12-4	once	CASSLAELGEAFF	TGTGCCAGCAGTTTAGCCGAATTGGGGGAAGCTTTCTTT
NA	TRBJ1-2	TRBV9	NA	CASSVRGNYGYTF	TGTGCCAGCAGCGTAAGGGGTAACTATGGCTACACCTTC
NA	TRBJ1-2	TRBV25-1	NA	CASSELGLIYGYTF	TGTGCCAGCAGTGAATTGGGGCTTATCTATGGCTACACCTTC
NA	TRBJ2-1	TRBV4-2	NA	CASSQGLKGTQFF	TGTGCCAGCAGCCAAGGACTAAAGGGGACGCAGTTCTTC
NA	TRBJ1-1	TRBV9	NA	CASSVGPNTEAFF	TGTGCCAGCAGCGTAGGTCCGAACACTGAAGCTTTCTTT
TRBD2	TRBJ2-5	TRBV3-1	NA	CASSFRSGGHQETQYF	TGTGCCAGCAGCTTTCGTAGCGGGGGACACCAAGAGACCCAGTACTTC
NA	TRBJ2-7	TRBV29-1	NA	CSVVLDSYEQYF	TGCAGCGTTGTCCTGGACAGCTACGAGCAGTACTTC
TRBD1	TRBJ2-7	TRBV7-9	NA	CASSSGDRDMKQYF	TGTGCCAGCAGCTCTGGGGACAGGGACATGAAGCAGTACTTC
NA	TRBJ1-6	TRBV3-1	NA	CASSWQGKVSPLHF	TGTGCCAGCAGCTGGCAGGGGAAGGTTTCACCCCTCCACTTT
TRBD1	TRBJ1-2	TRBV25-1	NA	CATQGDNYGYTF	TGTGCCACGCAGGGGGATAACTATGGCTACACCTTC
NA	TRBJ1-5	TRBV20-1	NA	CSAREGRNRANQPQHF	TGCAGTGCTAGAGAGGGGCGTAACAGGGCTAATCAGCCCCAGCATTTT
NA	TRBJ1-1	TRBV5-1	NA	CASSRDDKNTEAFF	TGCGCCAGCAGCAGAGACGACAAGAACACTGAAGCTTTCTTT
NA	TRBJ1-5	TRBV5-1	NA	CASSLAGFDQPQHF	TGCGCCAGCAGCTTGGCGGGATTTGATCAGCCCCAGCATTTT
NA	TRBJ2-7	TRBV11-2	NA	CASSLNINEQYF	TGTGCCAGCAGCTTAAACATCAACGAGCAGTACTTC
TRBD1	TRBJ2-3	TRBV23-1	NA	CASSQSDRGGDTQYF	TGCGCCAGCAGTCAATCGGACAGGGGAGGAGATACGCAGTATTTT
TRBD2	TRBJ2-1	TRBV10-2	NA	CASSESGGRYNEQFF	TGCGCCAGCAGTGAGAGCGGGGGGCGATACAATGAGCAGTTCTTC
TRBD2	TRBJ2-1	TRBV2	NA	CASSQREGYNEQFF	TGTGCCAGCAGTCAGAGGGAGGGCTACAATGAGCAGTTCTTC
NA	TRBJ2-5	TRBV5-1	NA	CASSLGGPLQETQYF	TGCGCCAGCAGCTTGGGCGGGCCACTTCAAGAGACCCAGTACTTC
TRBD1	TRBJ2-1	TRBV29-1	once	CSATGVSSYNEQFF	TGCAGCGCGACAGGGGTTAGCTCCTACAATGAGCAGTTCTTC
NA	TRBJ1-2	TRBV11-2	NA	CASSLGPSYGYTF	TGTGCCAGCAGCTTAGGGCCCTCTTATGGCTACACCTTC
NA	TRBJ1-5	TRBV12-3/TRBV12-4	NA	CASSLGTQPQHF	TGTGCCAGCAGTTTAGGGACCCAGCCCCAGCATTTT
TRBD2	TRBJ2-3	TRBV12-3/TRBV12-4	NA	CASSGWTSGGGTDTQYF	TGTGCCAGCAGTGGGTGGACTAGCGGGGGAGGCACAGATACGCAGTATTTT
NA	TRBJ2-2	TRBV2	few	CASSADTGELFF	TGTGCCAGCAGTGCGGACACCGGGGAGCTGTTTTTT
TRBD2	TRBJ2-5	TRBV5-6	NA	CASSLGSGGAPQYF	TGTGCCAGCAGCCTGGGAAGCGGGGGGGCGCCCCAGTACTTC
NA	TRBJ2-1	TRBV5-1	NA	CASSLDPDSYNEQFF	TGCGCCAGCAGCTTGGACCCAGACAGTTACAATGAGCAGTTCTTC
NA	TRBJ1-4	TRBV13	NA	CASSFRGQNEKLFF	TGTGCCAGCAGCTTCAGGGGCCAGAATGAAAAACTGTTTTTT